Presented here are 27 T cell receptor beta chains from one specimen sequenced in a study of tissue T cells after allogeneic stem cell transplantation. This table comes from immunoSEQ multiplex PCR, and its TCRdb copy is limited to in-frame clones, with some not included. The sample consists of about 9,000 clones, 35% to 40% of them appearing once. Regarding time point: mouse harvest day 14 after allogeneic transplant. Mouse grafts combined 10^7 T-cell-depleted bone marrow cells with 10^6 splenic CD5+ T cells. The sequencing sample was made of skin. The receptors were gathered from a female BALB/c mouse given C57BL/6 T cells with graft-versus-host disease after an allogeneic hematopoietic cell transplant.

Points on this clone: Gene names are the mouse ones. The read gets to within 1 residue of the CDR3 end, and the germline J gene fills in the rest. The gene calls are TRBV26 and TRBJ2-1; 10 nucleotides agree with TRBD1. CDR1 is KGHPV, CDR2 FQNQEV, per germline (reference sequence). Trimming cost V 6 bases and J 5 bases; bases outside gene matches: 4. The CDR3 is 14 residues long. The CDR3 bases that were read are TGTGCCAGCAGGCCGGGACAGGGGAATGCTGAGCAGTTC. It is translated as CASRPGQGNAEQF. The complete CDR3 sequence is CASRPGQGNAEQFF.

This clone was detected only a few times. The genes are named according to mouse. The read finishes 1 residue shy of the CDR3 end, and the germline J gene is used to complete it. The chain combines TRBV3 with TRBJ2-1, with D uncertain. This CDR3 is built from 12 residues. V was pared by 1 base and J by 4 bases, with 2 bases between. Germline CDR1 is SNHLY and CDR2 is FYNGKV (reference sequence). CDR3 DNA (partial): TGTGCCAGCAGCTTAGATTATGCTGAGCAGTTC. Protein sequence: CASSLDYAEQF. The entire CDR3 sequence reads CASSLDYAEQFF.

This clone is classed as medium-sized. The genes are named according to mouse. The read ends 1 residue before the CDR3 terminus; that terminus is restored from the germline J gene. The gene calls are TRBV26 and TRBJ1-4; 8 bases align to TRBD1. The CDR3 extends over 15 amino acids. Germline CDR1 reads KGHPV; CDR2 reads FQNQEV (reference sequence). Trimming cost V 6 bases and J 3 bases; bases outside gene matches: 6. The DNA read from the CDR3 is TGTGCCAGCAGCCCGACAGGGGAGGCCAACGAAAGATTATTT. It codes for CASSPTGEANERLF. The complete CDR3 protein is CASSPTGEANERLFF.

This clone appeared a few times. Mouse gene names and germline throughout. The CDR3 end is not reached by the read, which stops 1 residue before it; the germline J gene fills it in. The rearrangement joins TRBV26 to TRBJ2-3; D assignment may be TRBD1 or TRBD2 (6 bases each). Germline V lookup: CDR1 KGHPV, CDR2 FQNQEV (reference sequence). There are 15 residues in the CDR3. V was clipped by 0 bases and J by 1 base, with 8 bases between them. The DNA read from the CDR3 is TGTGCCAGCAGTCTGTCTGGGGGCGGTGCAGAAACGCTGTAT. Amino acid sequence: CASSLSGGGAETLY. The whole CDR3 reads CASSLSGGGAETLYF.

This clone has a handful of counts. Gene names and germline refer to mouse. The CDR3 bases that were read are TGTGCCAGCAGTTTTAGCAGGGATGCTGAGCAGTTC. Protein product: CASSFSRDAEQF. The entire CDR3 protein reads CASSFSRDAEQFF. The chain employs TRBV15 and TRBJ2-1; tentatively, D is TRBD1 (5 bases). The missing CDR3 end, 1 residue past where the read stops, is filled in from the germline J gene. This CDR3 is 13 amino acids long. Trimming shortened V by 3 bases and J by 5 bases, and 8 bases separated the two germline ends. Germline V CDR1 and CDR2: SGHND, FRSKSL.

This clone came up a few times. Gene labels here are mouse ones. The read terminates 1 residue ahead of where the CDR3 ends, so the germline J gene completes it. The J gene is TRBJ2-3, the V gene TRBV31, with 7 positions matching TRBD1. J was trimmed by 0 bases and V by 3 bases; bases with no gene match: 3. This CDR3 is built from 14 residues. The germline CDR1 and CDR2 sequences are GKSSPN and SITVG. CDR3: CAWRTGASAETLYF. CDR3 DNA (partial): TGTGCCTGGAGAACAGGGGCTAGTGCAGAAACGCTGTAT.

Remarks on this clone: Germline and genes: mouse. The CDR3 end falls 1 residue outside the read, so it is completed with the germline J gene. V gene TRBV31 combines with J gene TRBJ2-4, with TRBD2 as a possible D gene (6 bases). The V and J ends lost 0 bases and 0 bases respectively, with 10 bases between them. This CDR3 has 15 amino acids. CDR1 and CDR2 (germline): GKSSPN, SITVG. The part of the CDR3 DNA that was read is TGTGCCTGGAGTCTAGTGGGGGAGAGTCAAAACACCTTGTAC. Residues: CAWSLVGESQNTLY. Given in full, the CDR3 is CAWSLVGESQNTLYF.

This clone was picked up a small number of times. Any gene name here is a mouse gene name. The DNA ends 1 residue before the CDR3 does, and the rest of the CDR3 is filled in from the germline J gene. This chain joins TRBV15 and TRBJ2-7; 13 bases map to TRBD2. Germline V gene sequence: CDR1 SGHND, CDR2 FRSKSL. After removal of 6 bases from V and 5 bases from J, the junction contained 1 base not matched to a gene. There are 13 residues in the CDR3. The part of the CDR3 DNA that was read is TGTGCCAGCAGGGACTGGGGGGGCGATGAACAGTAC. It specifies CASRDWGGDEQY. The CDR3 reads in full as CASRDWGGDEQYF.

With respect to this clone: Mouse gene names apply. The read ends 1 residue shy of where the CDR3 ends; the end is completed using the germline J gene. The chain is built from TRBV20 and TRBJ1-3; possibly TRBD1 for D (6 bases). Germline loops: CDR1 GFQATS, CDR2 STVNSAI. This CDR3 comprises 14 residues. Trimming took off 1 base at V and 0 bases at J, with 7 bases between the two ends. The covered CDR3 bases are TGTGGTGCTAGGGCAGGGGATTCTGGAAATACGCTCTAT. This translates into CGARAGDSGNTLY. The full CDR3 protein is CGARAGDSGNTLYF. Variable domain in full (rest from reference TRBV20 and TRBJ1-3): GALVYQYPRRTICKSGTSMRMECQAVGFQATSVAWYRQSPQKTFELIALSTVNSAIKYEQNFTQEKFPISHPNLSFSSMTVLNAYLEDRGLYLCGARAGDSGNTLYFGEGSRLIVV.

Worth noting for this clone: These gene names are mouse names. The CDR3 extends 1 residue past the end of the read, so its final part is completed from the germline J gene. The chain links TRBV12-1 to TRBJ2-5; D call uncertain. With 0 bases removed from V and 0 bases from J, the gap between germline ends came to 6 bases. Germline V lookup: CDR1 SGHSN, CDR2 HYEKVE. The CDR3 loop spans 14 amino acids. The CDR3 is CASSLDGNQDTQYF. Incomplete CDR3 DNA: TGTGCCAGCTCTCTCGATGGGAACCAAGACACCCAGTAC.

Note on this clone: These gene names are mouse names. The sequenced fragment ends 1 residue before the CDR3 boundary, so the rest is inferred from the germline J gene. The V gene is TRBV17, the J gene TRBJ2-7, with 9 bases identical to TRBD1. The CDR3 spans 15 residues. The junction had 4 bases not matched to a gene; V was cut back by 0 bases and J by 4 bases. CDR1 is MNHDT and CDR2 is YYDKIL in the germline V gene. CDR3 DNA (partial): TGTGCTAGCAGTAGAGATGAGGACAGGGGATATGAACAGTAC. It is translated as CASSRDEDRGYEQY. The CDR3 in its entirety is CASSRDEDRGYEQYF.

Points on this clone: Gene names are the mouse ones. The CDR3 end falls 1 residue outside the read, so it is completed with the germline J gene. The chain uses TRBV26 and TRBJ1-6; no definite D call. TRBJ1-6 is identified as an open reading frame with a role that is uncertain. Germline values: CDR1 KGHPV, CDR2 FQNQEV (reference sequence). The CDR3 covers 12 residues. V was clipped by 0 bases and J by 7 bases, with 1 base between them. CDR3 amino acids: CASSLSNSPLYF. CDR3 DNA, as far as it was read: TGTGCCAGCAGTCTGTCAAATTCGCCCCTCTAC.

This clone was observed a few times. Gene names follow the mouse nomenclature. The CDR3 end falls 1 residue outside the read, so it is completed with the germline J gene. The chain carries TRBV26 and TRBJ1-3; D not certain. The CDR3 contains 14 residues. V was trimmed by 2 bases and J by 0 bases, leaving 5 bases between them. Per germline, CDR1 KGHPV and CDR2 FQNQEV (reference sequence). The CDR3 bases that were read are TGTGCCAGCAGTCTGACAAATTCTGGAAATACGCTCTAT. Amino acids: CASSLTNSGNTLY. From start to end, the CDR3 is CASSLTNSGNTLYF.

Notes on this clone: Mouse germline and gene names are used. With the read ending 1 residue before the CDR3 end, the germline J gene is used to fill in that end. This chain links TRBV16 with TRBJ1-1, with a weak D call TRBD1 (5 bases). This CDR3 spans 12 amino acids. V lost 5 bases and J lost 3, with 7 bases in between. Germline V gives CDR1 SGHSA, CDR2 FRNQAP. CDR3 region: CASSRGDTEVFF. The CDR3 DNA, read in part, is TGTGCAAGCAGCCGGGGGGACACAGAAGTCTTC.

Details on this clone: Gene names are mouse gene names. The observed sequence ends 1 residue before the CDR3 terminus, with the missing tail filled in from the germline J gene. The chain links TRBV12-1 to TRBJ2-4, with 10 bases matching TRBD2. CDR1 is SGHSN and CDR2 is HYEKVE in the germline V gene. This CDR3 region has 16 residues. Trimming at V came to 4 bases and at J to 0 bases, leaving 6 bases not matched to a gene. The CDR3 loop is CASSPDWGYSQNTLYF. CDR3 bases read: TGTGCCAGCTCCCCGGACTGGGGGTATAGTCAAAACACCTTGTAC.

This clone was seen only a few times. Mouse names are used for the genes. The read is 1 residue too short to cover the CDR3 end, so that end is filled in from the germline J gene. The chain employs TRBV26 and TRBJ1-1, with 8 bases aligning to TRBD1. Germline V CDR1 and CDR2: KGHPV, FQNQEV (reference sequence). The CDR3 has 13 amino acids. Trimming at V came to 4 bases and at J to 3 bases, leaving 1 base not matched to a gene. Partial CDR3 DNA: TGTGCCAGCAGTCCAGGGGGCGACACAGAAGTCTTC. Amino acids: CASSPGGDTEVF. The whole CDR3 sequence reads CASSPGGDTEVFF.

This clone appeared a few times. Genes and germline come from the mouse. The observed sequence ends 1 residue before the CDR3 terminus, with the missing tail filled in from the germline J gene. The J gene is TRBJ1-4, the V gene TRBV26, with a weak D call TRBD1 (6 bases). CDR1 and CDR2 from the germline V gene are KGHPV and FQNQEV (reference sequence). This CDR3 is 11 amino acids long. Trimming left V 6 bases short and J 8 bases short, with 7 bases between. The CDR3 region is CASRTGERLFF. CDR3 DNA, as far as it was read: TGTGCCAGCAGAACAGGGGAAAGATTATTT. The full variable domain, with the rest looked up from reference TRBV26 and TRBJ1-4, is NSKVIQTPRYLVKGQGQKAKMRCIPEKGHPVVFWYQQNKNNEFKFLINFQNQEVLQQIDMTEKRFSAECPSNSPCSLEIQSSEAGDSALYLCASRTGERLFFGHGTKLSVL.

Details on this clone: The gene symbols are mouse symbols. The CDR3 is cut off 1 residue early in the read; its end comes from the germline J gene. J is TRBJ1-3 and V is TRBV5; D may be TRBD1 (6 bases). V lost 0 bases, J lost 0 bases, and 9 bases lay in between. Germline CDR1 LGHNA, CDR2 YNLKQL (reference sequence). The CDR3 runs 16 residues. CDR3 bases read: TGTGCCAGCAGCCAAGAGAGGACAGATTCTGGAAATACGCTCTAT. Translating gives CASSQERTDSGNTLY. Given in full, the CDR3 is CASSQERTDSGNTLYF.

Concerning this clone: Mouse gene names apply. The observed sequence ends 1 residue before the CDR3 terminus, with the missing tail filled in from the germline J gene. This chain links TRBV26 with TRBJ1-1, with D possibly being TRBD1 (5 bases). The germline V gene encodes CDR1 KGHPV and CDR2 FQNQEV (reference sequence). The CDR3 spans 12 residues. The V end lost 3 bases, the J end lost 3 bases, and 5 bases lay between the germline ends. The CDR3 loop is CASSLRDTEVFF. Incomplete CDR3 DNA: TGTGCCAGCAGTCTCAGGGACACAGAAGTCTTC.

Regarding this clone: The gene symbols are mouse symbols. The DNA ends 1 residue before the CDR3 does, and the rest of the CDR3 is filled in from the germline J gene. The chain uses TRBV26 and TRBJ2-3; no clear D gene. Between the trimmed V and J ends, which lost 7 bases and 0 bases, there was a span of 2 bases. The CDR3 spans 11 residues. Germline V gene sequence: CDR1 KGHPV, CDR2 FQNQEV (reference sequence). Incomplete CDR3 DNA: TGTGCCAGCATGAGTGCAGAAACGCTGTAT. Its protein product is CASMSAETLY. The whole CDR3 is CASMSAETLYF.

To note about this clone: Any gene name here is a mouse gene name. Coverage ceases 1 residue before the CDR3 finishes, and the germline J gene fills in the end. The rearrangement links TRBV26 to TRBJ1-2, with D uncertain. Trimming took off 6 bases at V and 2 bases at J, with 13 bases between the two ends. The CDR3 runs 14 residues. Germline values: CDR1 KGHPV, CDR2 FQNQEV (reference sequence). The CDR3: CASRRTRWNSDYTF. The sequenced CDR3 bases are TGTGCCAGCAGGCGGACCCGGTGGAACTCCGACTACACC.

This clone was picked up one time. Mouse gene names apply. The read finishes 1 residue shy of the CDR3 end, and the germline J gene is used to complete it. The chain recombines TRBV26 with TRBJ2-1; TRBD2 matches 8 bases. The junction had 2 bases not matched to a gene; V was cut back by 6 bases and J by 1 base. Looked up from germline, CDR1 is KGHPV and CDR2 is FQNQEV (reference sequence). The CDR3 covers 14 residues. The sequenced part of the CDR3 DNA is TGTGCCAGCAGGGACTGGGAGAACTATGCTGAGCAGTTC. It encodes CASRDWENYAEQF. The whole CDR3 is CASRDWENYAEQFF.

Comment on this clone: Here the gene names and germline are mouse. Sequencing ends 1 residue short of the CDR3 end; the germline J gene provides the rest. The rearrangement links TRBV3 to TRBJ2-3, with D tentatively TRBD2 (6 bases). The ends were cut back, 4 bases at V and 1 base at J, with 6 bases in the middle. In germline, CDR1 is SNHLY, CDR2 FYNGKV (reference sequence). This CDR3 has 13 amino acids. CDR3 residues: CASSWGGAETLYF. Partial CDR3 DNA: TGTGCCAGCAGCTGGGGGGGTGCAGAAACGCTGTAT.

This clone was seen a handful of times. The gene names given are mouse names. The read falls 1 residue short of the CDR3 end, and the missing part is taken from the germline J gene. Distinct nucleotide sequences in the sample also encode this CDR3. This sequence joins TRBV26 and TRBJ2-4; 7 bases are shared with TRBD1. The CDR3 runs 13 residues. CDR1 KGHPV and CDR2 FQNQEV come from the germline V gene (reference sequence). V shed 5 bases, J shed 4 bases, and the junction held 3 bases outside the gene matches. CDR3 residues: CASSLGQKNTLYF. Partial CDR3 DNA: TGTGCCAGCAGTTTGGGACAGAAAAACACCTTGTAC.

This clone was seen a few times. Genes and germline are mouse. The read ends 1 residue early relative to the CDR3; the germline J gene fills the gap. This chain connects TRBV3 to TRBJ2-4; D not certain. CDR1 is SNHLY, CDR2 FYNGKV, per germline (reference sequence). The CDR3 runs to 12 residues. Between the trimmed V and J ends, which lost 2 bases and 5 bases, there was a span of 5 bases. The CDR3 loop is CASSLLLNTLYF. Incomplete CDR3 DNA: TGTGCCAGCAGCTTACTATTAAACACCTTGTAC.

This clone was seen only a few times. Gene labels here are mouse ones. At the DNA level, this CDR3 is encoded by other sequences in the same sample as well. Partial CDR3 DNA: TGTGCCAGCAGTCTGAACAGAAACACAGAAGTCTTC. Translating it yields CASSLNRNTEVF. The complete CDR3 protein is CASSLNRNTEVFF. V and J are TRBV26 and TRBJ1-1; D not certain. Read data end 1 residue before the CDR3 end; the end is taken from the germline J gene. V gave up 2 bases and J gave up 1 base, with 5 bases separating them. The CDR3 extends over 13 amino acids. Germline CDR1 KGHPV, CDR2 FQNQEV (reference sequence).

This clone was detected a few times. Genes and germline are mouse. The read falls 1 residue short of the CDR3 end, and the missing part is taken from the germline J gene. This rearrangement joins TRBV3 to TRBJ2-5, with a possible D match to TRBD1 (6 bases). Germline assignment: CDR1 SNHLY and CDR2 FYNGKV (reference sequence). The CDR3 spans 14 residues. V lost 3 bases, J lost 1 base, and 8 bases lay in between. The CDR3 sequence: CASSFGQYQDTQYF. The CDR3 bases that were read are TGTGCCAGCAGCTTTGGACAGTACCAAGACACCCAGTAC.